This T cell receptor beta chain was sequenced in a study of blood T cell repertoires in COVID-19. Method: immunoSEQ multiplex PCR; TCRdb's copy keeps in-frame clones and lacks some. The sample includes hundreds of thousands of clones, over 75% of them seen just once. This clone was seen just once. CDR1 is SGHRS and CDR2 is YFSETQ in the germline V gene. The V gene end was trimmed by 0 bases and the J gene end by 4 bases; junction bases not matched to a gene: 6. There are 16 residues in the CDR3. The clonotype was recovered from a man aged 45-60 years with acute or convalescent COVID-19. The chain couples TRBV5-1 to TRBJ1-3; 8 positions match TRBD1. The specimen sequenced was peripheral blood. CDR3 protein: CASSLEQGAKGNTIYF. The CDR3 coding sequence is TGCGCCAGCAGCTTGGAGCAGGGGGCGAAGGGAAACACCATATATTTT.